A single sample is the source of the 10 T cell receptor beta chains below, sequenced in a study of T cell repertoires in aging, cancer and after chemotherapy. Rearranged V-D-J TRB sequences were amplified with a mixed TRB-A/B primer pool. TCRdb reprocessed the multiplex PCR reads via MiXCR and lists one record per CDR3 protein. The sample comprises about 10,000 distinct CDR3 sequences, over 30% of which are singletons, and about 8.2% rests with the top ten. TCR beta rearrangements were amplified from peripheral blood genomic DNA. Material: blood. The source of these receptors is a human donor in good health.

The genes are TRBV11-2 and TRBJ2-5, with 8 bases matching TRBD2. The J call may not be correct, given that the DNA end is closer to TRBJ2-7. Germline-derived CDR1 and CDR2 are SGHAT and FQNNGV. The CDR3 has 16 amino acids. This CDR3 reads CASSRRSGSSPYEQYF. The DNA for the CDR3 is TGTGCCAGCAGCCGACGAAGCGGGAGTTCACCCTACGAGCAGTACTTC.

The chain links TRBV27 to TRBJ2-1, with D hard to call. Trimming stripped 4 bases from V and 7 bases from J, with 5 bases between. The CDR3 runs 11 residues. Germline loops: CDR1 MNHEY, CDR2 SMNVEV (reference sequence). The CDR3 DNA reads TGTGCCAGCAGTTCTCGGAATGAGCAGTTCTTC. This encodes CASSSRNEQFF.

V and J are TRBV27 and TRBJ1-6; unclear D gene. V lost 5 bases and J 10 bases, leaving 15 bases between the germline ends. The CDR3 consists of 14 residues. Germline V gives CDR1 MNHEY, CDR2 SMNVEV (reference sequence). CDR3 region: CASSPDPDRSPLHF. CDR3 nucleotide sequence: TGTGCCAGCAGTCCCGATCCCGATAGGTCACCCCTCCACTTT.

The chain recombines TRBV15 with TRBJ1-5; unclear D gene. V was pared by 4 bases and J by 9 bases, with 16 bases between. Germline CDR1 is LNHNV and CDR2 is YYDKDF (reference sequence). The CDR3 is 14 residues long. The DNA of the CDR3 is TGTGCCACCAGCAAGCGGTCACTGGTGCTGCCCCAGCATTTT. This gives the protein CATSKRSLVLPQHF. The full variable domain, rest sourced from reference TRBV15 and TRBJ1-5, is DAMVIQNPRYQVTQFGKPVTLSCSQTLNHNVMYWYQQKSSQAPKLLFHYYDKDFNNEADTPDNFQSRRPNTSFCFLDIRSPGLGDTAMYLCATSKRSLVLPQHFGDGTRLSIL.

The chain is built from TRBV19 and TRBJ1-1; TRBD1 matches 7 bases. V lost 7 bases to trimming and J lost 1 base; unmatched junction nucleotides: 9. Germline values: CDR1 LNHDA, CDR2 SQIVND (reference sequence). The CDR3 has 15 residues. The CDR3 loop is CASTPPTGPNTEAFF. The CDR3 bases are TGTGCCAGTACCCCACCGACAGGGCCGAACACTGAAGCTTTCTTT.

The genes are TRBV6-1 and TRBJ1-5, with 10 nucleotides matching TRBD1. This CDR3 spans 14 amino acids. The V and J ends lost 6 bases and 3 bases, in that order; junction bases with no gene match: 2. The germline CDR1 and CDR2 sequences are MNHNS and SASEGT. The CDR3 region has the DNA TGTGCCAGCAGGGACAGGGGGAACAATCAGCCCCAGCATTTT. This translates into CASRDRGNNQPQHF.

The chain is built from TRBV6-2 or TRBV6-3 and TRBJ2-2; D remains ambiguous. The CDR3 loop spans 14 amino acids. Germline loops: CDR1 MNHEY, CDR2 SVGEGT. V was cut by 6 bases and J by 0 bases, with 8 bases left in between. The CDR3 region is CASSPIANTGELFF. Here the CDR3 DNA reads TGTGCCAGCAGCCCCATAGCGAACACCGGGGAGCTGTTTTTT.

DNA of the CDR3: TGTGCCAGTAGTACACGTAGGGGGACAGGGGCTATCTACAATGAGCAGTTCTTC. Protein product: CASSTRRGTGAIYNEQFF. This sequence joins TRBV19 and TRBJ2-1, with 10 nucleotides matching TRBD1. Germline V gene lookup returns CDR1 LNHDA and CDR2 SQIVND (reference sequence). With V trimmed by 4 bases and J by 3 bases, 12 bases remained unmatched. The CDR3 length is 18 residues.

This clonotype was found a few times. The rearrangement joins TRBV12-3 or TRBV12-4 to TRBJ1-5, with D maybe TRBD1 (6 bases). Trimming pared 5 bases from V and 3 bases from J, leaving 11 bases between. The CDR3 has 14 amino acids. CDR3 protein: CASSRRDTNQPQHF. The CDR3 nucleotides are TGTGCCAGCAGTCGGCGGGACACCAATCAGCCCCAGCATTTT.

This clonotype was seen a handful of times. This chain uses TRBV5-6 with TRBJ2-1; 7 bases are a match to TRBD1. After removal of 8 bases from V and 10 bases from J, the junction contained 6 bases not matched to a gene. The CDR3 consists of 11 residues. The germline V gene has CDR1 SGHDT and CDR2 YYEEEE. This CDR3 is CASQTGNEQFF. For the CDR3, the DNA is TGTGCCAGTCAGACAGGGAACGAGCAGTTCTTC.